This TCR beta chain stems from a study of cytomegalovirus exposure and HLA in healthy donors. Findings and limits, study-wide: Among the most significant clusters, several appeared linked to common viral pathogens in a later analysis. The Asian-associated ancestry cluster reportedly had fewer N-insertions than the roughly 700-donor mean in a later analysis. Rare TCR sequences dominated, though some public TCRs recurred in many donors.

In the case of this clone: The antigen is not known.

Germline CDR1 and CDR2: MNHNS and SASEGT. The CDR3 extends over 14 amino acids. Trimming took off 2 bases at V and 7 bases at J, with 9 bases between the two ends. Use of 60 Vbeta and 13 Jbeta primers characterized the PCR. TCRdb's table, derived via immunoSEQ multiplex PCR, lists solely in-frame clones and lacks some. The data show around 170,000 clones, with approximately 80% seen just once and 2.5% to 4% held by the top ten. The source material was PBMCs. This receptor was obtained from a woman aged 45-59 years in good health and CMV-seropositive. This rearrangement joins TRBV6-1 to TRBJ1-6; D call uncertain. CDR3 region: CASSEIFRNSPLHF. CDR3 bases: TGTGCCAGCAGTGAAATTTTCAGAAATTCACCCCTCCACTTT.